Below, 28 T cell receptor beta chains from the same sample are listed, as sequenced in a study of T cell changes during pregnancy in multiple sclerosis. The data were produced by immunoSEQ multiplex PCR, yet TCRdb's version contains in-frame clones alone and is incomplete. The sample contains some 120,000 clones, about 95% of which appear only once. The sample was peripheral blood, taken after pregnancy. The receptors derive from a female donor with multiple sclerosis, enrolled in a pregnancy study.

This clone was seen just once. V gene TRBV29-1 combines with J gene TRBJ2-1; 12 positions match TRBD2. The length of the CDR3 is 14 residues. Germline loops: CDR1 SQVTM, CDR2 ANQGSEA. With V trimmed by 1 base and J by 13 bases, 8 bases remained unmatched. The CDR3 bases are TGCAGCGTTGAAGGAGGACTAGCGGGAAAAAAACAGTTCTTC. Its translation: CSVEGGLAGKKQFF.

Only one count was recorded for this clone. The rearrangement links TRBV21-1 to TRBJ2-7; the table calls TRBD1, which could not be checked here. TRBV21-1 is shown as a pseudogene. The CDR3 runs to 14 residues. CDR3 DNA: TGTGCCAGCAGCGATGGACAGGGAAAAGACGAGCAGTACTTC. Amino acid sequence: CASSDGQGKDEQYF.

The chain combines TRBV6-5 with TRBJ1-2; 7 bases align to TRBD1. Trimming took 4 bases from V and 5 from J; bases not matched to a gene: 4. The germline gives CDR1 MNHEY, CDR2 SVGAGI. CDR3 size: 13 residues. DNA of the CDR3: TGTGCCAGCAGTTCGGACAGGAAATATGGCTACACCTTC. Encoded protein: CASSSDRKYGYTF.

J is TRBJ2-7 and V is TRBV7-2; TRBD2 might be the D (5 bases). From germline, CDR1 is SGHTA and CDR2 FQGNSA. The CDR3 is 17 amino acids. Deletions cut 1 base from V and 0 bases from J, with 16 bases between. CDR3 sequence (DNA): TGTGCCAGCAGCTTAGACCTCTTTGCGGGCAACTCCTACGAGCAGTACTTC. Translated: CASSLDLFAGNSYEQYF.

This chain links TRBV4-1 with TRBJ2-7; 8 positions agree with TRBD2. The CDR3 runs 16 residues. Trimming removed 0 bases from V and 7 bases from J; junction bases left unmatched: 11. Germline values: CDR1 MGHRA, CDR2 YSYEKL. CDR3 nucleotide sequence: TGCGCCAGCAGCCAAGAGTTTCAGGGACTAGGTCGGGAGCAGTACTTC. Translation: CASSQEFQGLGREQYF.

This sequence joins TRBV9 and TRBJ1-3; 10 nucleotides agree with TRBD1. The ends lost 0 bases at V and 0 bases at J; junction bases unmatched: 0. From germline, CDR1 is SGDLS and CDR2 YYNGEE. The CDR3 spans 16 residues. In nucleotides, the CDR3 is TGTGCCAGCAGCGTAGGACAGGGGGCCTCTGGAAACACCATATATTTT. Protein: CASSVGQGASGNTIYF. The complete variable domain, with remaining parts taken from reference TRBV9 and TRBJ1-3, reads DSGVTQTPKHLITATGQRVTLRCSPRSGDLSVYWYQQSLDQGLQFLIQYYNGEERAKGNILERFSAQQFPDLHSELNLSSLELGDSALYFCASSVGQGASGNTIYFGEGSWLTVV.

The rearrangement joins TRBV4-2 to TRBJ2-7, with 9 bases identical to TRBD1. The CDR3 has 17 residues. With 2 bases clipped from V and 0 bases from J, the junction kept 8 bases outside the gene matches. In germline, CDR1 is LGHNA, CDR2 YNFKEQ. In nucleotides, the CDR3 is TGTGCCAGCAGCCAAAGGACAGGGGCACTTAGCTCCTACGAGCAGTACTTC. Protein product: CASSQRTGALSSYEQYF.

This chain links TRBV28 with TRBJ1-2; 7 nucleotides match TRBD1. The junction had 7 bases not matched to a gene; V was cut back by 6 bases and J by 0 bases. The CDR3 loop spans 15 amino acids. The V gene's germline CDR1 is MDHEN and CDR2 SYDVKM. The CDR3 DNA follows: TGTGCCAGCAGGATTTACAGGGGACCTAACTATGGCTACACCTTC. Translated, it gives CASRIYRGPNYGYTF.

V gene TRBV7-3 combines with J gene TRBJ2-1, with D maybe TRBD2 (7 bases). This CDR3 has 17 amino acids. Deletions cut 5 bases from V and 0 bases from J, with 17 bases between. Germline lookup yields CDR1 SGHTA and CDR2 FQGTGA. The CDR3 DNA is TGTGCCAGCAGCCCTAAGGGGGGAGGGGGCTCCTACAATGAGCAGTTCTTC. This sequence encodes CASSPKGGGGSYNEQFF.

The chain links TRBV28 to TRBJ1-5, with TRBD1 matching 7 bases. V was clipped by 10 bases and J by 0 bases; unmatched bases: 6. The CDR3 spans 14 residues. Per the germline V gene, CDR1 is MDHEN and CDR2 is SYDVKM. The CDR3 nucleotides are TGTGCCACCGGGACAGAAAATAGCAATCAGCCCCAGCATTTT. Translated, it gives CATGTENSNQPQHF.

This clone was counted a few times. V gene TRBV5-4 combines with J gene TRBJ2-1; 11 nucleotides agree with TRBD2. The V segment lost 2 bases and the J segment 14 bases; nucleotides outside the gene matches: 15. This CDR3 has 16 residues. CDR1 and CDR2 (germline): SGHNT, YYREEE (reference sequence). This chain's CDR3 is CASSFFGLAGGRGEFF. CDR3 sequence (DNA): TGTGCCAGCAGCTTTTTTGGTCTAGCGGGAGGCCGAGGGGAGTTCTTC.

The chain joins TRBV6-1 to TRBJ2-7; D may be TRBD1 (7 bases). V lost 6 bases and J lost 2, with 11 bases in between. The germline V gene encodes CDR1 MNHNS and CDR2 SASEGT. The length of the CDR3 is 13 residues. CDR3 DNA sequence: TGTGCCAGCAGACCAGGGGGGCCCTACGAGCAGTACTTC. It translates to CASRPGGPYEQYF.

This clone was seen only once. J is TRBJ2-5 and V is TRBV2; 8 nucleotides line up with TRBD1. The CDR3 has 15 residues. Looked up from germline, CDR1 is SNHLY and CDR2 is FYNNEI. V shed 4 bases and J 4 bases; nucleotides not matched to a gene: 8. CDR3 in DNA: TGTGCCAGCAGTGTTCACAGGGGGATCGGAGAGACCCAGTACTTC. It codes for CASSVHRGIGETQYF. The variable domain in full, completed from reference TRBV2 and TRBJ2-5, reads EPEVTQTPSHQVTQMGQEVILRCVPISNHLYFYWYRQILGQKVEFLVSFYNNEISEKSEIFDDQFSVERPDGSNFTLKIRSTKLEDSAMYFCASSVHRGIGETQYFGPGTRLLVL.

With regard to this clone: This sample includes further DNA sequences coding for the same CDR3. This rearrangement joins TRBV5-4 to TRBJ2-7; D is possibly TRBD2 (5 bases). Trimming removed 1 base at V and 2 bases at J, with 10 bases between. The CDR3 has 14 amino acids. Germline CDR1 and CDR2: SGHNT and YYREEE (reference sequence). The chain's CDR3 is CASSLSGNTYEQYF. In DNA form, the CDR3 reads TGTGCCAGCAGCTTGAGCGGCAATACCTACGAGCAGTACTTC.

V gene TRBV28 combines with J gene TRBJ2-7; D possibly corresponds to TRBD1 (6 bases). The germline CDR1 and CDR2 sequences are MDHEN and SYDVKM. The CDR3 sequence is 14 residues long. Trimming took off 2 bases at V and 5 bases at J, with 13 bases between the two ends. The CDR3 nucleotides read TGTGCCAGCAGTTTACAGGGGATAAACCACGAGCAGTACTTC. It specifies CASSLQGINHEQYF.

The chain couples TRBV5-1 to TRBJ2-1, with D perhaps TRBD2 (6 bases). The CDR3 length is 16 residues. V lost 0 bases and J 3 bases, leaving 13 bases between the germline ends. Germline V gene lookup returns CDR1 SGHRS and CDR2 YFSETQ. The CDR3 protein is CASSLVRERVYNEQFF. The CDR3 bases are TGCGCCAGCAGCTTGGTACGGGAGCGGGTCTACAATGAGCAGTTCTTC.

This chain links TRBV11-1 with TRBJ2-7; D is perhaps TRBD1 (5 bases). Trimming took 1 base from V and 0 from J, leaving 7 bases between them. The germline V gene encodes CDR1 SGHAT and CDR2 FQDESV (reference sequence). This CDR3 comprises 14 residues. CDR3 bases: TGTGCCAGCAGCTTAGGACAGAGCTCCTACGAGCAGTACTTC. It codes for CASSLGQSSYEQYF.

The rearrangement links TRBV19 to TRBJ2-7; D not certain. The CDR3 extends over 14 amino acids. CDR1 LNHDA and CDR2 SQIVND come from the germline V gene (reference sequence). The V gene lost 6 bases and the J gene lost 0 bases, with 12 bases spanning the gap. Written as DNA, the CDR3 is TGTGCCAGTAGCCGACGGAGTAGCTCCTACGAGCAGTACTTC. Protein product: CASSRRSSSYEQYF.

The V call is TRBV11-2, the J call TRBJ2-1, with TRBD1 identical over 8 bases. V lost 8 bases and J lost 3; bases outside the gene matches: 6. Germline CDR1 is SGHAT and CDR2 is FQNNGV. There are 14 residues in the CDR3. CDR3 DNA: TGTGCCAGCCGGACAGGGTTGGTCTACAATGAGCAGTTCTTC. Translating gives CASRTGLVYNEQFF.

The chain recombines TRBV29-1 with TRBJ2-2, with TRBD1 matching over 8 bases. This CDR3 is 12 amino acids long. Trimming cost V 7 bases and J 7 bases; bases outside gene matches: 5. Germline loops: CDR1 SQVTM, CDR2 ANQGSEA. CDR3 region: CSAQGAGGELFF. CDR3 nucleotide sequence: TGCAGCGCCCAGGGGGCGGGCGGGGAGCTGTTTTTT.

This chain connects TRBV10-3 to TRBJ2-7; D may be TRBD2 (6 bases). The germline V and J ends were trimmed by 10 bases and 7 bases, with 17 bases remaining between them. Germline V gene sequence: CDR1 ENHRY, CDR2 SYGVKD. CDR3 length: 12 amino acids. The CDR3 coding sequence is TGTGCCACCCGTACTAGCTTGAGTGAGCAGTACTTC. Residues: CATRTSLSEQYF.

The chain is built from TRBV19 and TRBJ2-3; D is unresolved. The ends were cut back, 6 bases at V and 1 base at J, with 8 bases in the middle. The CDR3 loop spans 13 amino acids. CDR1 is LNHDA and CDR2 is SQIVND in the germline V gene (reference sequence). CDR3 sequence: CASRYAGTDTQYF. CDR3 bases: TGTGCCAGTAGATACGCGGGCACAGATACGCAGTATTTT.

The V gene is TRBV5-1, the J gene TRBJ2-1; 11 nucleotides line up with TRBD2. Germline CDR1 and CDR2: SGHRS and YFSETQ. The CDR3 has 20 amino acids. The junction had 14 bases not matched to a gene; V was cut back by 3 bases and J by 0 bases. In DNA, the CDR3 is TGCGCCAGCAGCTCGAGACCTAGGACTAGCGGGCCCAGCTCCTACAATGAGCAGTTCTTC. This sequence encodes CASSSRPRTSGPSSYNEQFF. Combining the CDR3 with reference TRBV5-1 and TRBJ2-1 gives the whole variable domain KAGVTQTPRYLIKTRGQQVTLSCSPISGHRSVSWYQQTPGQGLQFLFEYFSETQRNKGNFPGRFSGRQFSNSRSEMNVSTLELGDSALYLCASSSRPRTSGPSSYNEQFFGPGTRLTVL.

The chain couples TRBV18 to TRBJ1-2; 7 bases map to TRBD1. The germline gives CDR1 KGHSH, CDR2 LQKENI. The CDR3 length is 16 residues. V dropped 2 bases and J dropped 4; count of bases not matched to a gene: 10. The CDR3 nucleotides read TGTGCCAGCTCACCATTGGAGGGGACAGTGCCCTATGGCTACACCTTC. This codes for CASSPLEGTVPYGYTF.

V usage is TRBV15 and J usage is TRBJ2-7; TRBD1 matches 10 bases. The trim removed 0 bases at V and 1 base at J, leaving 18 bases unmatched. CDR1 and CDR2 from the germline V gene are LNHNV and YYDKDF (reference sequence). This CDR3 has 21 residues. The CDR3 coding sequence is TGTGCCACCAGCAGAGATCTCGGGGGACAGGGGAGTAAGGGTGAGTCCTACGAGCAGTACTTC. Its translation: CATSRDLGGQGSKGESYEQYF. The full variable domain, completed using reference TRBV15 and TRBJ2-7, is DAMVIQNPRYQVTQFGKPVTLSCSQTLNHNVMYWYQQKSSQAPKLLFHYYDKDFNNEADTPDNFQSRRPNTSFCFLDIRSPGLGDTAMYLCATSRDLGGQGSKGESYEQYFGPGTRLTVT.

The chain recombines TRBV28 with TRBJ1-5, with D maybe TRBD1 (5 bases). Germline V gives CDR1 MDHEN, CDR2 SYDVKM. V was pared by 4 bases and J by 7 bases, with 5 bases between. This CDR3 has 11 amino acids. The chain's CDR3 is CASSSGQPQHF. In nucleotides, the CDR3 is TGTGCCAGCAGTTCAGGGCAGCCCCAGCATTTT.

The chain employs TRBV5-1 and TRBJ1-4, with a possible D match to TRBD1 (5 bases). Germline loops: CDR1 SGHRS, CDR2 YFSETQ. With 1 base removed from V and 4 bases from J, the gap between germline ends came to 14 bases. The length of the CDR3 is 16 residues. The CDR3 loop is CASSLSAAGFNEKLFF. The CDR3 DNA follows: TGCGCCAGCAGCTTGTCCGCCGCAGGGTTTAATGAAAAACTGTTTTTT.

The rearrangement uses TRBV9 and TRBJ1-4; D remains unclear. CDR3 size: 15 residues. V gave up 4 bases and J gave up 4 bases, with 14 bases separating them. Germline-derived CDR1 and CDR2 are SGDLS and YYNGEE. The CDR3, as DNA: TGTGCCAGCAGCTCCCAGGTGAGGGTTAATGAAAAACTGTTTTTT. This sequence encodes CASSSQVRVNEKLFF.